Following are 26 T cell receptor beta chains from one sample sequenced in a study of identical twins. TCRdb re-analysed the 5' RACE reads in MiXCR, keeping a single row per CDR3 protein. Of 1,800,000 or so distinct CDR3 sequences listed, about 30% are singletons. Sequencing input: cord blood. Source of these receptors: a newborn girl in good health.

With respect to this clonotype: A junction boundary mismatches the germline segment, possibly from a read error. The chain carries TRBV7-9 and TRBJ2-4; 8 bases agree with TRBD2. CDR1 SEHNR and CDR2 FQNEAQ come from the germline V gene (reference sequence). The CDR3 spans 14 residues. The CDR3 loop reads CASSPGTSLNIRYF. The CDR3 nucleotides are TGTGCCAGCAGCCCGGGGACTAGTTTAAACATTCGGTACTTC.

This clonotype was counted a few times. V usage is TRBV4-2 and J usage is TRBJ2-6; D is ambiguous. The germline V gene has CDR1 LGHNA and CDR2 YNFKEQ. Trimming took 4 bases from V and 0 from J, leaving 7 bases between them. The CDR3 contains 15 residues. The DNA of the CDR3 is TGTGCCAGCAGCCCTCCTCCCTCTGGGGCCAACGTCCTGACTTTC. Protein sequence: CASSPPPSGANVLTF.

This chain connects TRBV10-3 to TRBJ1-2; D uncertain. Germline V CDR1 and CDR2: ENHRY, SYGVKD. V lost 8 bases and J lost 4, with 17 bases in between. There are 14 residues in the CDR3. The CDR3 bases are TGTGCCATCTATCAGGCGGGAACGGGCTATGGCTACACCTTC. This gives the protein CAIYQAGTGYGYTF.

This clonotype was detected only a few times. The rearrangement joins TRBV5-1 to TRBJ1-1; TRBD1 agrees at 7 bases. CDR1 is SGHRS and CDR2 is YFSETQ in the germline V gene. This CDR3 is 14 amino acids long. V was pared by 3 bases and J by 7 bases, with 9 bases of the junction left unmatched. The CDR3 is CASSSGDRVVEAFF. Written as DNA, the CDR3 is TGCGCCAGCAGCTCAGGTGACAGGGTTGTTGAAGCTTTCTTT. The whole variable domain, remainder taken from reference TRBV5-1 and TRBJ1-1, is KAGVTQTPRYLIKTRGQQVTLSCSPISGHRSVSWYQQTPGQGLQFLFEYFSETQRNKGNFPGRFSGRQFSNSRSEMNVSTLELGDSALYLCASSSGDRVVEAFFGQGTRLTVV.

This clonotype has only a few counts. The chain is built from TRBV4-2 and TRBJ2-1; TRBD1 might be the D (5 bases). CDR1 and CDR2 (germline): LGHNA, YNFKEQ. There are 17 residues in the CDR3. Between the trimmed V and J ends, which lost 1 base and 2 bases, there was a span of 15 bases. CDR3 in DNA: TGTGCCAGCAGCCAAGTAGTTTGGGGCCAGACCTACAATGAGCAGTTCTTC. It is translated as CASSQVVWGQTYNEQFF.

This clonotype was seen just once. The chain couples TRBV5-5 to TRBJ1-2, with TRBD1 identical over 9 bases. J gave up 3 bases and V 0 bases, and 12 bases lay outside the gene matches. The CDR3 is 18 residues long. Germline-derived CDR1 and CDR2 are SGHKS and YYEKEE (reference sequence). CDR3 sequence reads: CASSLARLRQGEHYGYTF. CDR3 in DNA: TGTGCCAGCAGCTTGGCCCGACTACGACAGGGGGAACACTATGGCTACACCTTC.

The chain links TRBV18 to TRBJ2-5; TRBD1 might be the D (5 bases). Gene TRBJ2-7 matches the end of the DNA better, so the J call may be wrong. Germline CDR1 is KGHSH and CDR2 is LQKENI. The CDR3 length is 14 residues. The CDR3 loop is CASSPADSGCEQYF. As DNA, the CDR3 is TGTGCCAGCTCACCGGCCGACAGTGGATGCGAGCAGTACTTC.

J is TRBJ2-3 and V is TRBV6-2 or TRBV6-3; D is unclear. The CDR3 runs to 15 residues. In germline, CDR1 is MNHEY, CDR2 SVGEGT. Trimming left V 3 bases short and J 4 bases short, with 14 bases between. CDR3: CASSYIEGRADTQYF. CDR3 nucleotide sequence: TGTGCCAGCAGTTATATTGAAGGCCGCGCAGATACGCAGTATTTT.

This chain links TRBV6-5 with TRBJ2-3, with D unclear. The CDR3 sequence is 16 residues long. Trimming stripped 0 bases from V and 0 bases from J, with 10 bases between. Germline V gives CDR1 MNHEY, CDR2 SVGAGI. The CDR3 coding sequence is TGTGCCAGCAGTTACTCAATCACTCATAGCACAGATACGCAGTATTTT. Translation gives CASSYSITHSTDTQYF.

This clonotype appeared a few times. The J gene is TRBJ1-1, the V gene TRBV12-3 or TRBV12-4, with D possibly being TRBD1 (5 bases). Trimming took 5 bases from V and 6 from J, leaving 13 bases between them. There are 13 residues in the CDR3. The CDR3 DNA follows: TGTGCCAGCAGTCCTCAGGGATTCGCTGAAGCTTTCTTT. Protein sequence: CASSPQGFAEAFF.

This clonotype was found once. The chain links TRBV10-3 to TRBJ2-7; D could derive from TRBD1 or TRBD2 (5 bases each). The better agreement between TRBJ2-4 and the DNA end casts doubt on the J call. Germline V gene lookup returns CDR1 ENHRY and CDR2 SYGVKD. The CDR3 is 10 residues long. Here the CDR3 reads CAIGGNIQYF. Written as DNA, the CDR3 is TGTGCCATCGGGGGAAACATTCAGTACTTC.

This clonotype has only a few counts. The chain has TRBV28 and TRBJ1-5; D is undetermined. V shed 5 bases and J shed 0 bases, with 14 bases lying between them. The CDR3 spans 16 residues. Germline assignment: CDR1 MDHEN and CDR2 SYDVKM. CDR3 sequence reads: CASSPPGRISNQPQHF. As DNA, the CDR3 is TGTGCCAGCAGTCCGCCGGGGAGGATTAGCAATCAGCCCCAGCATTTT.

The chain is built from TRBV6-2 or TRBV6-3 and TRBJ2-1; 8 bases map to TRBD2. J was trimmed by 6 bases and V by 6 bases; bases with no gene match: 10. Germline V gives CDR1 MNHEY, CDR2 SVGEGT. The CDR3 has 15 amino acids. CDR3 DNA sequence: TGTGCCAGCAGGCCAGCGGGGGCCGTTTTCAATGAGCAGTTCTTC. Its protein product is CASRPAGAVFNEQFF.

This clonotype showed up just a few times. This chain links TRBV13 with TRBJ1-2, with a weak D call TRBD1 (5 bases). The germline V and J ends were trimmed by 7 bases and 4 bases, with 13 bases remaining between them. The CDR3 consists of 13 residues. From germline, CDR1 is PRHDT and CDR2 FYEKMQ (reference sequence). The CDR3 nucleotides read TGTGCCAGCACCAACGCGGGGGGCTATGGCTACACCTTC. Translating gives CASTNAGGYGYTF.

This clonotype was observed a few times. The rearrangement uses TRBV2 and TRBJ1-1, with D possibly TRBD1 on 5 matching bases. V gave up 5 bases and J gave up 0 bases, with 13 bases separating them. CDR1 and CDR2 (germline): SNHLY, FYNNEI. CDR3 size: 15 residues. CDR3 loop: CASSRYGTVNTEAFF. In DNA, the CDR3 is TGTGCCAGCAGTAGGTATGGGACTGTGAACACTGAAGCTTTCTTT. The full variable domain, with the rest looked up from reference TRBV2 and TRBJ1-1, is EPEVTQTPSHQVTQMGQEVILRCVPISNHLYFYWYRQILGQKVEFLVSFYNNEISEKSEIFDDQFSVERPDGSNFTLKIRSTKLEDSAMYFCASSRYGTVNTEAFFGQGTRLTVV.

This clonotype was seen once. Given a much more abundant clone one base away, this may be a read error. This sequence joins TRBV20-1 and TRBJ2-4, with 10 bases aligning to TRBD2. The length of the CDR3 is 16 residues. Per the germline V gene, CDR1 is DFQATT and CDR2 is SNEGSKA (reference sequence). This CDR3 is CSAGGWGLALQNIRYF. Here the CDR3 DNA reads TGCAGCGCCGGGGGGTGGGGACTAGCGCTGCAAAACATTCGGTACTTC.

About this clonotype itself: The junction departs from the called germline gene at one end, perhaps through a read error. V and J are TRBV27 and TRBJ2-2; D uncertain. Germline CDR1 reads MNHEY; CDR2 reads SMNVEV (reference sequence). This CDR3 is built from 14 residues. The CDR3 reads CASSLLEPAGELFF. The CDR3 DNA follows: TGTGCCAGCAGTTTATTAGAACCCGCCGGCGAGCTGTTTTTT.

The chain recombines TRBV5-1 with TRBJ2-3, with 7 positions matching TRBD1. This CDR3 has 15 amino acids. Germline CDR1 is SGHRS and CDR2 is YFSETQ. V was clipped by 5 bases and J by 0 bases; unmatched bases: 6. CDR3 nucleotides: TGCGCCAGCAGTAGAGGGGACAGAAGCACAGATACGCAGTATTTT. This gives the protein CASSRGDRSTDTQYF.

The chain couples TRBV20-1 to TRBJ1-5, with TRBD1 matching over 10 bases. The V and J ends lost 6 bases and 0 bases, in that order; junction bases with no gene match: 11. The germline CDR1 and CDR2 sequences are DFQATT and SNEGSKA (reference sequence). The CDR3 loop spans 17 amino acids. The CDR3 protein is CSAPPDRGIYSNQPQHF. The CDR3 DNA is TGCAGTGCCCCCCCGGACAGGGGGATTTATAGCAATCAGCCCCAGCATTTT.

On this clonotype: A much larger clone sits a single nucleotide away, making a read error possible. The chain combines TRBV4-2 with TRBJ2-1, with 10 bases lining up with TRBD2. Matching the DNA end better, TRBJ2-7 makes the J call doubtful. The CDR3 is 17 residues long. Germline assignment: CDR1 LGHNA and CDR2 YNFKEQ. The CDR3 here is CASSQDLAGGYYNEQYF. The CDR3 nucleotides read TGTGCCAGCAGCCAAGATTTAGCGGGGGGCTACTACAATGAGCAGTACTTC.

This clonotype has just a few counts. The limits of the CDR3 on the DNA are not certain, so only TCRdb's listed CDR3 is given. The genes are TRBV6-6 and TRBJ1-2. The CDR3 adds up to 11 amino acids, both ends counted. The germline gives CDR1 MNHNY, CDR2 SVGAGI (reference sequence). The CDR3 protein is CASSYFGGGTF.

The V gene is TRBV20-1, the J gene TRBJ2-4; TRBD2 agrees at 7 bases. The J call may be mistaken, given a closer DNA end match to TRBJ2-7. The germline V gene encodes CDR1 DFQATT and CDR2 SNEGSKA (reference sequence). The CDR3 is 15 residues long. The CDR3 DNA reads as TGCAGTGCTCCTGTGCCCTGGGGGGGAACCTACGAGCAGTACTTC. Residues: CSAPVPWGGTYEQYF.

The chain employs TRBV28 and TRBJ1-2; D call uncertain. V gave up 6 bases and J gave up 3 bases, with 11 bases separating them. Germline values: CDR1 MDHEN, CDR2 SYDVKM. The CDR3 loop spans 13 amino acids. CDR3 protein: CASSGTADYGYTF. CDR3 nucleotide sequence: TGTGCCAGCAGCGGAACAGCGGACTATGGCTACACCTTC.

The table lists this clonotype with a few counts. The chain is built from TRBV10-1 and TRBJ2-7, with D tentatively TRBD1 or TRBD2 (5 bases each). V was cut by 4 bases and J by 5 bases, with 15 bases left in between. The germline V gene encodes CDR1 WNHNN and CDR2 SYGVQD (reference sequence). This CDR3 comprises 14 residues. The CDR3 nucleotides read TGCGCCAGCAGTGCCGGGGCTTCATGGGACGAGCAGTACTTC. This gives the protein CASSAGASWDEQYF.

This clonotype appeared a few times. This sequence joins TRBV28 and TRBJ2-7; no clear D. Germline V gene sequence: CDR1 MDHEN, CDR2 SYDVKM. V lost 3 bases and J 0 bases, leaving 12 bases between the germline ends. The CDR3 runs 15 residues. The CDR3 reads CASSLWSSHSYEQYF. The CDR3 coding sequence is TGTGCCAGCAGTTTGTGGTCCTCCCACTCCTACGAGCAGTACTTC.

This clonotype appeared a few times. This rearrangement joins TRBV20-1 to TRBJ2-7, with D unclear. Trimming stripped 1 base from V and 3 bases from J, with 10 bases between. From germline, CDR1 is DFQATT and CDR2 SNEGSKA (reference sequence). This CDR3 comprises 13 residues. CDR3 amino acids: CSARVEVGYEQYF. The CDR3, as DNA: TGCAGTGCTAGAGTTGAGGTGGGCTACGAGCAGTACTTC.